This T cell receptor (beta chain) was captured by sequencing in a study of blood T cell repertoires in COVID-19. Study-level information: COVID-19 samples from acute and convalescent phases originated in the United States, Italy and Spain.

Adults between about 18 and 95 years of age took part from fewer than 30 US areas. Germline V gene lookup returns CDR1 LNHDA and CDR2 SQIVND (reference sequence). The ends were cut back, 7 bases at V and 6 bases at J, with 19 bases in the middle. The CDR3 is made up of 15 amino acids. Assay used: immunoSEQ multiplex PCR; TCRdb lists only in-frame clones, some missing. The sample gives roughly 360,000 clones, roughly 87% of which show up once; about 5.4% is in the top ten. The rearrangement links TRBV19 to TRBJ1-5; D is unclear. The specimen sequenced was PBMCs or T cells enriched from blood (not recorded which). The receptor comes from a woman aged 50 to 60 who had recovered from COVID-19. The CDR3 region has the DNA TGTGCCAGTATAGAGGGAGGGATCGAGGGTCAGCCCCAGCATTTT. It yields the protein CASIEGGIEGQPQHF.